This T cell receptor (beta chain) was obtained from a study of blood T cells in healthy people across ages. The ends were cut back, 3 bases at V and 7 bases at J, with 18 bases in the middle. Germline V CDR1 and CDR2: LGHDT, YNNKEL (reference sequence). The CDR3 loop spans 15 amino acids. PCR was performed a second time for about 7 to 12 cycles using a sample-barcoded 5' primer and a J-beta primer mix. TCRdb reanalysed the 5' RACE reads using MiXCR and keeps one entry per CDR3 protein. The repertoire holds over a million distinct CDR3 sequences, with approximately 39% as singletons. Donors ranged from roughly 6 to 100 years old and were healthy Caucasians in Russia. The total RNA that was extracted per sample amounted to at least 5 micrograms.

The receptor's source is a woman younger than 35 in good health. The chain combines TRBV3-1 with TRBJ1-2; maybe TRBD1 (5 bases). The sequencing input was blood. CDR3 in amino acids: CASSQPSEGYGGYTF. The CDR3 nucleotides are TGTGCCAGCAGCCAGCCGTCGGAGGGGTATGGTGGCTACACCTTC.